The present T cell receptor beta chain was sequenced within a study of blood T cell repertoires in COVID-19. Study-wide context: From the United States, Italy and Spain came samples of acute and convalescent COVID-19.

Generated by immunoSEQ multiplex PCR, the TCRdb table keeps only in-frame clones and is missing some. The top ten hold about 15% of the sample, which has approximately 20,000 clones, around 90% seen once. In germline, CDR1 is LNHDA, CDR2 SQIVND (reference sequence). The CDR3 spans 17 residues. The V segment lost 10 bases and the J segment 6 bases; nucleotides outside the gene matches: 17. The gene calls are TRBV19 and TRBJ2-2, with 10 bases lining up with TRBD2. Material: peripheral blood. The clonotype comes from a human donor in a cohort sampled during active COVID-19. DNA for the CDR3: TGTGCCACCGAGGGTAGGACTAGCGGACCTAGCGCCGGGGAGCTGTTTTTT. It yields the protein CATEGRTSGPSAGELFF.